Below are 30 T cell receptor beta chains sequenced from a single sample in a study of beta chain features in type 1 diabetes. Overall study results and limits: There was a moderate but significant shortening of TCRB CDR3s in all four CD4+ subsets of Type 1 diabetes patients.

Every isolated RNA sample was fully reverse transcribed, so sequencing captured expressed TCRB transcripts. Produced via immunoSEQ multiplex PCR; TCRdb's table is partial and in-frame only. The sample holds approximately 260,000 clones, 20% seen once. Their specific antigens are unknown. The sequenced sample was naive CD4+ T cells from blood. The receptors shown here come from a woman in her thirties or forties with type 1 diabetes.

The chain is built from TRBV5-4 and TRBJ1-2, with D tentatively TRBD1 (6 bases). The CDR3 has 17 residues. From germline, CDR1 is SGHNT and CDR2 YYREEE (reference sequence). The germline V and J ends were trimmed by 4 bases and 0 bases, with 19 bases remaining between them. The CDR3 sequence: CASSGGGTLESNYGYTF. CDR3 nucleotide sequence: TGTGCCAGCAGCGGGGGCGGCACCCTTGAATCTAACTATGGCTACACCTTC.

The chain is built from TRBV30 and TRBJ2-7; 8 bases are shared with TRBD2. The germline V gene has CDR1 GTSNPN and CDR2 SVGIG (reference sequence). With 0 bases clipped from V and 2 bases from J, the junction kept 3 bases outside the gene matches. The CDR3 extends over 14 amino acids. DNA of the CDR3: TGTGCCTGGAGTGTACAAGCGGGAGCCTACGAGCAGTACTTC. The encoded protein is CAWSVQAGAYEQYF.

Worth noting for this clone: One end of the junction does not line up with germline, which may come from a read error. This rearrangement joins TRBV9 to TRBJ1-5; no reliable D call. There are 14 residues in the CDR3. From germline, CDR1 is SGDLS and CDR2 YYNGEE. The CDR3 sequence: CASSVLPSTQPQHF. The CDR3 nucleotides read TGTGCCAGCAGCGTACTCCCTAGCACTCAGCCCCAGCATTTT.

A few counts support this clone. CDR3: CASSPGQAVTLYGYTF. For the CDR3, the DNA is TGTGCCAGCAGCCCCGGACAGGCCGTTACACTCTATGGCTACACCTTC. The rearrangement links TRBV7-2 to TRBJ1-2; 7 bases align to TRBD1. From germline, CDR1 is SGHTA and CDR2 FQGNSA. V dropped 5 bases and J dropped 4; count of bases not matched to a gene: 13. The CDR3 extends over 16 amino acids.

The genes are TRBV5-1 and TRBJ1-2; D is unclear. Trimming stripped 4 bases from V and 6 bases from J, with 10 bases between. CDR1 and CDR2 from the germline V gene are SGHRS and YFSETQ. This CDR3 comprises 12 residues. CDR3 nucleotides: TGCGCCAGCAGCGTGGATTCGGATGGCTACACCTTC. This gives the protein CASSVDSDGYTF.

The rearrangement links TRBV11-2 to TRBJ2-3; a possible D gene is TRBD1 (6 bases). Germline loops: CDR1 SGHAT, CDR2 FQNNGV. V was clipped by 0 bases and J by 2 bases, with 9 bases between them. The CDR3 sequence is 15 residues long. The CDR3 reads CASSLDRGSTDTQYF. The CDR3, as DNA: TGTGCCAGCAGCTTAGACAGGGGTTCCACAGATACGCAGTATTTT.

The chain carries TRBV28 and TRBJ2-1; 13 bases fit TRBD2. The J segment lost 9 bases and the V segment lost 6 bases, leaving 8 bases of the junction unmatched. Per germline, CDR1 MDHEN and CDR2 SYDVKM. The length of the CDR3 is 15 residues. CDR3 region: CASSPTSGRAGEQFF. The CDR3 bases are TGTGCCAGCAGCCCTACTAGCGGGAGGGCCGGTGAGCAGTTCTTC.

Here the CDR3 DNA reads TGTGCCAGCAGCTTAGTCTACAGCGGGAGTTACGAGCAGTACTTC. Its protein product is CASSLVYSGSYEQYF. The V and J genes are TRBV7-2 and TRBJ2-7; 8 bases fit TRBD2. V lost 1 base to trimming and J lost 4 bases; unmatched junction nucleotides: 6. Germline V gene data show CDR1 as SGHTA and CDR2 as FQGNSA. The CDR3 extends over 15 amino acids.

V usage is TRBV16 and J usage is TRBJ1-4, with TRBD1 identical over 8 bases. Germline V gives CDR1 KGHSY, CDR2 FQNENV. The CDR3 has 15 residues. V dropped 2 bases and J dropped 6; count of bases not matched to a gene: 5. CDR3 nucleotides: TGTGCCAGCAGCCAAAGGGGACAGGCTTATGAAAAACTGTTTTTT. Protein: CASSQRGQAYEKLFF.

The chain couples TRBV5-1 to TRBJ2-1, with 9 bases aligning to TRBD1. Trimming took 6 bases from V and 0 from J; bases not matched to a gene: 4. CDR3 length equals 15 residues. Per the germline V gene, CDR1 is SGHRS and CDR2 is YFSETQ. The DNA for the CDR3 is TGCGCCAGCACCCCGGGACAGGGCTCCTACAATGAGCAGTTCTTC. As protein: CASTPGQGSYNEQFF.

The J gene is TRBJ2-7, the V gene TRBV5-1; TRBD1 matches at 9 bases. V shed 4 bases, J shed 2 bases, and the junction held 4 bases outside the gene matches. From germline, CDR1 is SGHRS and CDR2 YFSETQ. The CDR3 consists of 14 residues. Here the CDR3 reads CASSPRQGAYEQYF. The CDR3 DNA reads as TGCGCCAGCAGCCCGAGACAGGGGGCCTACGAGCAGTACTTC.

This clone has a handful of counts. This chain joins TRBV9 and TRBJ2-5, with TRBD1 identical over 12 bases. Per germline, CDR1 SGDLS and CDR2 YYNGEE. V lost 7 bases, J lost 4 bases, and 5 bases stayed unmatched. The CDR3 has 14 amino acids. DNA of the CDR3: TGTGCCAGCTCGATGGGACAGGGGGCAGAGACCCAGTACTTC. Protein sequence: CASSMGQGAETQYF.

This clone has just a few counts. V gene TRBV5-1 combines with J gene TRBJ1-6; D gene uncertain. With 0 bases removed from V and 5 bases from J, the gap between germline ends came to 9 bases. The CDR3 contains 15 residues. From germline, CDR1 is SGHRS and CDR2 YFSETQ. CDR3 in DNA: TGCGCCAGCAGCTTGGGAGGTCCCGATAATTCACCCCTCCACTTT. Amino acids: CASSLGGPDNSPLHF.

This clone was picked up a small number of times. The chain carries TRBV5-4 and TRBJ2-2; 8 bases line up with TRBD1. Germline-derived CDR1 and CDR2 are SGHNT and YYREEE (reference sequence). The ends lost 6 bases at V and 2 bases at J; junction bases unmatched: 3. The CDR3 runs 14 residues. CDR3 sequence: CASTPGGNTGELFF. The CDR3 bases are TGTGCCAGCACCCCAGGGGGCAACACCGGGGAGCTGTTTTTT.

This clone was detected only a few times. The V and J genes are TRBV29-1 and TRBJ1-5, with D unresolved. This CDR3 is built from 15 residues. Trimming removed 6 bases at V and 1 base at J, with 16 bases between. Germline loops: CDR1 SQVTM, CDR2 ANQGSEA. CDR3 amino acids: CSVSLTGNSNQPQHF. The CDR3 DNA sequence: TGCAGCGTCTCCTTGACGGGGAACAGCAATCAGCCCCAGCATTTT.

This chain connects TRBV29-1 to TRBJ2-1; the match to TRBD2 covers 13 bases. Germline V gene sequence: CDR1 SQVTM, CDR2 ANQGSEA. The J segment lost 5 bases and the V segment lost 1 base, leaving 2 bases of the junction unmatched. This CDR3 is built from 15 residues. This CDR3 reads CSVEGGLAGHNEQFF. The CDR3 nucleotides read TGCAGCGTTGAAGGGGGACTAGCGGGGCACAATGAGCAGTTCTTC.

Only a few counts were recorded for this clone. The CDR3 nucleotides are TGCGCCAGCAGCCAAGAGTCGAGACTAGCGGGAGATACGCAGTATTTT. Translated, it gives CASSQESRLAGDTQYF. This rearrangement joins TRBV4-3 to TRBJ2-3, with 10 nucleotides matching TRBD2. Germline V gives CDR1 LGHNA, CDR2 YSLEER. The junction had 5 bases not matched to a gene; V was cut back by 0 bases and J by 5 bases. There are 16 residues in the CDR3.

The chain combines TRBV29-1 with TRBJ1-2, with 8 positions matching TRBD1. Germline CDR1 SQVTM, CDR2 ANQGSEA. The CDR3 length is 12 residues. Trimming at V came to 6 bases and at J to 7 bases, leaving 7 bases not matched to a gene. Here the CDR3 reads CSVGTGLVGYTF. For the CDR3, the DNA is TGCAGCGTGGGGACAGGTTTGGTTGGCTACACCTTC.

The rearrangement joins TRBV5-1 to TRBJ2-7; D is perhaps TRBD2 (6 bases). Between the trimmed V and J ends, which lost 4 bases and 3 bases, there was a span of 14 bases. Germline V gene data show CDR1 as SGHRS and CDR2 as YFSETQ. This CDR3 region has 14 residues. CDR3 sequence reads: CASSARDGGYEQYF. CDR3 coding DNA: TGCGCCAGCAGCGCCCGTGACGGGGGCTACGAGCAGTACTTC.

This clone was observed a few times. The rearrangement uses TRBV2 and TRBJ2-7; D gene ambiguous. V was cut by 1 base and J by 3 bases, with 7 bases left in between. Germline V gives CDR1 SNHLY, CDR2 FYNNEI. The CDR3 has 13 amino acids. This chain's CDR3 is CASSEGHLYEQYF. DNA for the CDR3: TGTGCCAGCAGTGAAGGACACCTCTACGAGCAGTACTTC.

This clone was found once. The V gene is TRBV7-2, the J gene TRBJ1-6; 7 bases map to TRBD1. The germline V gene has CDR1 SGHTA and CDR2 FQGNSA. The CDR3 runs to 17 residues. Trimming removed 4 bases from V and 0 bases from J; junction bases left unmatched: 6. The CDR3 DNA reads as TGTGCCAGCAGCTCCAGGGACAGAAGCTCCTATAATTCACCCCTCCACTTT. This sequence encodes CASSSRDRSSYNSPLHF.

The chain employs TRBV9 and TRBJ2-3; possibly TRBD1 for D (5 bases). Germline V gives CDR1 SGDLS, CDR2 YYNGEE. The CDR3 length is 16 residues. Trimming removed 3 bases at V and 0 bases at J, with 14 bases between. The CDR3 loop is CASSERGITSTDTQYF. The CDR3 DNA reads TGTGCCAGCAGCGAAAGGGGAATTACTAGCACAGATACGCAGTATTTT.

The chain has TRBV18 and TRBJ1-5; 7 bases fit TRBD1. CDR1 is KGHSH, CDR2 LQKENI, per germline. The CDR3 consists of 15 residues. Trimming at V came to 3 bases and at J to 5 bases, leaving 7 bases not matched to a gene. Here the CDR3 reads CASSPTGQRDQPQHF. In DNA form, the CDR3 reads TGTGCCAGCTCACCCACGGGACAGCGGGATCAGCCCCAGCATTTT.

This clone was counted only a few times. J is TRBJ1-2 and V is TRBV4-2; D perhaps matches TRBD1 (5 bases). V gave up 1 base and J gave up 0 bases, with 12 bases separating them. The CDR3 covers 16 residues. CDR1 LGHNA and CDR2 YNFKEQ come from the germline V gene. In DNA form, the CDR3 reads TGTGCCAGCAGCCAAGTAGACCGACAGACTAACTATGGCTACACCTTC. Protein: CASSQVDRQTNYGYTF.

This clone was detected a few times. The chain is built from TRBV5-1 and TRBJ1-5, with D maybe TRBD1 (5 bases). V was trimmed by 1 base and J by 0 bases, leaving 8 bases between them. The V gene's germline CDR1 is SGHRS and CDR2 YFSETQ. The length of the CDR3 is 15 residues. CDR3 in amino acids: CASSLTGSSNQPQHF. As DNA, the CDR3 is TGCGCCAGCAGCTTGACAGGTTCTAGCAATCAGCCCCAGCATTTT.

In this sample, this clone turned up a few times. This sample also contains other DNA sequences that code for the same CDR3. The V call is TRBV10-3, the J call TRBJ2-7; no reliable D call. Germline V CDR1 and CDR2: ENHRY, SYGVKD. The V gene lost 6 bases and the J gene lost 1 base, with 7 bases spanning the gap. This CDR3 has 12 amino acids. The DNA for the CDR3 is TGTGCCATCAGCGGGTCTTCCTACGAGCAGTACTTC. This sequence encodes CAISGSSYEQYF.

This clone has just a few counts. V gene TRBV7-3 combines with J gene TRBJ2-5, with D unresolved. V was pared by 0 bases and J by 3 bases, with 5 bases between. CDR3 length: 13 residues. Germline V lookup: CDR1 SGHTA, CDR2 FQGTGA. The CDR3 region is CASSLTSEETQYF. As DNA, the CDR3 is TGTGCCAGCAGCTTAACATCTGAAGAGACCCAGTACTTC.

This clone was counted between two and nine times. The J gene is TRBJ1-1, the V gene TRBV23-1; no definite D call. TRBV23-1 qualifies as an ORF whose function is uncertain. V lost 1 base and J 6 bases, leaving 9 bases between the germline ends. This CDR3 spans 13 amino acids. In DNA, the CDR3 is TGCGCCAGCAGTCAATTGGGGAGAGCTGAAGCTTTCTTT. This codes for CASSQLGRAEAFF.

This clone came up a few times. V usage is TRBV7-3 and J usage is TRBJ2-1, with TRBD2 matching over 13 bases. CDR3 length: 17 amino acids. The germline CDR1 and CDR2 sequences are SGHTA and FQGTGA. J gave up 1 base and V 4 bases, and 4 bases lay outside the gene matches. The CDR3 DNA follows: TGTGCCAGCAGCTCCCCGACTAGCGGGGGGTCCTACAATGAGCAGTTCTTC. Protein sequence: CASSSPTSGGSYNEQFF. The full variable domain, rest sourced from reference TRBV7-3 and TRBJ2-1, is GAGVSQTPSNKVTEKGKYVELRCDPISGHTALYWYRQSLGQGPEFLIYFQGTGAADDSGLPNDRFFAVRPEGSVSTLKIQRTERGDSAVYLCASSSPTSGGSYNEQFFGPGTRLTVL.

The chain carries TRBV4-1 and TRBJ1-5, with TRBD1 matching over 7 bases. The CDR3 loop spans 18 amino acids. The V segment lost 4 bases and the J segment 3 bases; nucleotides outside the gene matches: 15. The germline CDR1 and CDR2 sequences are MGHRA and YSYEKL. This CDR3 is CASSPRSLYGTDNQPQHF. The CDR3 DNA follows: TGCGCCAGCAGCCCGAGGAGCCTATACGGGACAGACAATCAGCCCCAGCATTTT.